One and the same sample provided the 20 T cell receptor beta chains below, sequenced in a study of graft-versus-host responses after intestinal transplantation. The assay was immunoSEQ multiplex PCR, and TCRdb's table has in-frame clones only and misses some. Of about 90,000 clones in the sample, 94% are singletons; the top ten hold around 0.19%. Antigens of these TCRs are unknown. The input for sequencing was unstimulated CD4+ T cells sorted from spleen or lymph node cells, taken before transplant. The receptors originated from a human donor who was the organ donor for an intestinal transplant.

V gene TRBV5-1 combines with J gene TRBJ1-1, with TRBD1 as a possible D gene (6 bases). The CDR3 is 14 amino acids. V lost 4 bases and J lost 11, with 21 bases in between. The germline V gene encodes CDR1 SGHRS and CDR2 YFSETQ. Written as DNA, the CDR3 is TGCGCCAGCAGCCCCCGGGCGGGGGGCGCGAACGCTTTCTTT. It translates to CASSPRAGGANAFF. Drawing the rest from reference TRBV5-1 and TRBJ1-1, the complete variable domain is KAGVTQTPRYLIKTRGQQVTLSCSPISGHRSVSWYQQTPGQGLQFLFEYFSETQRNKGNFPGRFSGRQFSNSRSEMNVSTLELGDSALYLCASSPRAGGANAFFGQGTRLTVV.

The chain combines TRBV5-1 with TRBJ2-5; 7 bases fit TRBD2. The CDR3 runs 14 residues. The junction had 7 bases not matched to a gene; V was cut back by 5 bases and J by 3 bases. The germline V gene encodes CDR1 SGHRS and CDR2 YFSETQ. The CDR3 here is CASSDTSGEETQYF. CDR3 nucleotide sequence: TGCGCCAGCAGTGACACCAGCGGGGAAGAGACCCAGTACTTC.

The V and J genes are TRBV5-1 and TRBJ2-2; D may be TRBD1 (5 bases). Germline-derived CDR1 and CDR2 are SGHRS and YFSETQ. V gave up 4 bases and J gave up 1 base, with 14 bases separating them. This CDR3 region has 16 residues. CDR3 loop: CASSLWIGQNTGELFF. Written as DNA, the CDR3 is TGCGCCAGCAGCCTCTGGATAGGACAGAACACCGGGGAGCTGTTTTTT. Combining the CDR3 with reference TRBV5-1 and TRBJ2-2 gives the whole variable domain KAGVTQTPRYLIKTRGQQVTLSCSPISGHRSVSWYQQTPGQGLQFLFEYFSETQRNKGNFPGRFSGRQFSNSRSEMNVSTLELGDSALYLCASSLWIGQNTGELFFGEGSRLTVL.

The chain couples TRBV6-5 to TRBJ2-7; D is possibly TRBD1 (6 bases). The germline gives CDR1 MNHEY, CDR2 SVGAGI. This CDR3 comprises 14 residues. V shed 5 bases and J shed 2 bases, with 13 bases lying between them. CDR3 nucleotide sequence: TGTGCCAGCAGTGCATCACGGGACACCTACGAGCAGTACTTC. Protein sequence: CASSASRDTYEQYF.

Here the CDR3 DNA reads TGTGCCAGCAGGCAGAGCTCCTACAATGAGCAGTTCTTC. Protein product: CASRQSSYNEQFF. The chain employs TRBV28 and TRBJ2-1; D is uncertain. The CDR3 spans 13 residues. Germline CDR1 MDHEN, CDR2 SYDVKM. Trimming pared 6 bases from V and 0 bases from J, leaving 6 bases between.

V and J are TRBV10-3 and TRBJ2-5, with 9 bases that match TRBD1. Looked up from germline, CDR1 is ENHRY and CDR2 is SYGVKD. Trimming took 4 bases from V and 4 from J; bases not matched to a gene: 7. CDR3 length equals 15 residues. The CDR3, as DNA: TGTGCCATCAGTGTCGGACAGGGGACTTTAGAGACCCAGTACTTC. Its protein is CAISVGQGTLETQYF.

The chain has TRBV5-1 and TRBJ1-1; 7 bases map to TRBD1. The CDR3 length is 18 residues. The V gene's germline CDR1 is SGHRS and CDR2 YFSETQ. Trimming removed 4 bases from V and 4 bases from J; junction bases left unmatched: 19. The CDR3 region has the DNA TGCGCCAGCAGCCCTGTATGGGGCGGAGGGGGCCTCAGCACTGAAGCTTTCTTT. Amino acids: CASSPVWGGGGLSTEAFF.

CDR3 sequence: CASRPRGGATYEQYF. DNA of the CDR3: TGTGCCAGCAGGCCCAGGGGGGGGGCGACCTACGAGCAGTACTTC. The chain is built from TRBV6-1 and TRBJ2-7; D might be TRBD1 or TRBD2, each matching 7 bases. V was trimmed by 6 bases and J by 2 bases, leaving 17 bases between them. Germline CDR1 reads MNHNS; CDR2 reads SASEGT. This CDR3 is built from 15 residues.

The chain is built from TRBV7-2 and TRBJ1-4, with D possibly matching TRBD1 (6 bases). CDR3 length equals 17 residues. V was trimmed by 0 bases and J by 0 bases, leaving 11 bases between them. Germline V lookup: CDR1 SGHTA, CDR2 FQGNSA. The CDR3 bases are TGTGCCAGCAGCTTAGCTCCCGGACAGCCAACTAATGAAAAACTGTTTTTT. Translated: CASSLAPGQPTNEKLFF.

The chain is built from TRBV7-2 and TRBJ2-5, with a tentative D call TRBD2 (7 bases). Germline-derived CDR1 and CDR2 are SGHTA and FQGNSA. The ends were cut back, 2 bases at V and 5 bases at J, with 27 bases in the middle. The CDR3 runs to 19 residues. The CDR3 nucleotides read TGTGCCAGCAGCTTAAGTACCCGGGGGGCTAGGGGCTACAGTGAGACCCAGTACTTC. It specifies CASSLSTRGARGYSETQYF.

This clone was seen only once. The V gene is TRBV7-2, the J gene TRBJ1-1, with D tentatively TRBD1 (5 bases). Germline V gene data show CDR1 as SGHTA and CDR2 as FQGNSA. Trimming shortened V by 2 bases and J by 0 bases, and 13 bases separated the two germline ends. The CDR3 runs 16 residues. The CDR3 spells CASSLMFQGMNTEAFF. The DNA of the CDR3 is TGTGCCAGCAGCTTAATGTTTCAGGGTATGAACACTGAAGCTTTCTTT.

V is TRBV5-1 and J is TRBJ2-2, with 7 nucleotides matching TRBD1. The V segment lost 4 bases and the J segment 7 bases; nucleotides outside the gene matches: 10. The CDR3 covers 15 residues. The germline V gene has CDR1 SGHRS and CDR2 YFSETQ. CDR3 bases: TGCGCCAGCAGCCAGGACAGGCCCGGGCTCGGGGAGCTGTTTTTT. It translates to CASSQDRPGLGELFF.

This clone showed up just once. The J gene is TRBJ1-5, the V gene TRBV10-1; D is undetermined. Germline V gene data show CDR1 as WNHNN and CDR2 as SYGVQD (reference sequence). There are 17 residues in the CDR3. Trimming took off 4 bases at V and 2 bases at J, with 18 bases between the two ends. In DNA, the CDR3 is TGCGCCAGCAGTGCATTTTCGCGGTCAGAGGGCAATCAGCCCCAGCATTTT. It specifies CASSAFSRSEGNQPQHF.

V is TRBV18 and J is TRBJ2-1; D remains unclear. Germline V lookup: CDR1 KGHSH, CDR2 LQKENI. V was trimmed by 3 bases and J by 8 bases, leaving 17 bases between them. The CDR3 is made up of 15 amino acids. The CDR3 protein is CASSPRRQVKDEQFF. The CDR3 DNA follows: TGTGCCAGCTCACCGAGACGTCAGGTAAAGGATGAGCAGTTCTTC. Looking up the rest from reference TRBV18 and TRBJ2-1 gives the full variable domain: NAGVMQNPRHLVRRRGQEARLRCSPMKGHSHVYWYRQLPEEGLKFMVYLQKENIIDESGMPKERFSAEFPKEGPSILRIQQVVRGDSAAYFCASSPRRQVKDEQFFGPGTRLTVL.

The CDR3 DNA is TGCGCCAGCAGCTACACCGACGGGACCTACGAGCAGTACTTC. It is translated as CASSYTDGTYEQYF. The V call is TRBV5-1, the J call TRBJ2-7, with TRBD2 as a possible D gene (5 bases). Per germline, CDR1 SGHRS and CDR2 YFSETQ. CDR3 length equals 14 residues. The ends were cut back, 3 bases at V and 2 bases at J, with 12 bases in the middle.

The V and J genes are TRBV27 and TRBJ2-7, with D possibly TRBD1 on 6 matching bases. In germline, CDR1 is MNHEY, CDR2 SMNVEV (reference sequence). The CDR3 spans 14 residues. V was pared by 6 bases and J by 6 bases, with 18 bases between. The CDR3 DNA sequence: TGTGCCAGCAGACCCGGGACAAGGGGCACCGAGCAGTACTTC. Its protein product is CASRPGTRGTEQYF.

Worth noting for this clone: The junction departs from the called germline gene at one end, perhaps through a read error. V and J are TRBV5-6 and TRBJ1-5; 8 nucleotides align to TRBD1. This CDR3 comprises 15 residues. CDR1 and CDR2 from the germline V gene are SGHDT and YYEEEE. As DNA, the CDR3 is TGTGCCAGCAGCTCAGGGGGCGTGAGCATTCAGCCCCAGCATTTT. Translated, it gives CASSSGGVSIQPQHF.

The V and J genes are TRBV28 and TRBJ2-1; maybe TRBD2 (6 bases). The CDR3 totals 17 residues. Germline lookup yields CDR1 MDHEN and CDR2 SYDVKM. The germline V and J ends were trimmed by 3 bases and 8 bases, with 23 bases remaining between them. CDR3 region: CASSLLLGTPAVDEQFF. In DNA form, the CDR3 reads TGTGCCAGCAGTTTGTTACTCGGGACTCCGGCGGTAGATGAGCAGTTCTTC.

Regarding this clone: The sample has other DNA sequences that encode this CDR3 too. Here the CDR3 DNA reads TGTGCCAGCAGCTCCCTGGGCGGGGGTGGAGAGACCCAGTACTTC. It is translated as CASSSLGGGGETQYF. The rearrangement links TRBV9 to TRBJ2-5, with 7 bases fitting TRBD2. The CDR3 is made up of 15 amino acids. V was pared by 4 bases and J by 4 bases, with 10 bases of the junction left unmatched. Per germline, CDR1 SGDLS and CDR2 YYNGEE.

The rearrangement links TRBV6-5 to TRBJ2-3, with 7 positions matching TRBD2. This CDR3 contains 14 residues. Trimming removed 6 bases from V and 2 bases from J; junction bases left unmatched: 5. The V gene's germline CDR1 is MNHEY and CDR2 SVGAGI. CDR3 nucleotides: TGTGCCAGCAGCTGGGGGGGGTACACAGATACGCAGTATTTT. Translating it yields CASSWGGYTDTQYF.